This T cell receptor beta chain comes out of a study of T cell responses to AZD1222 COVID-19 vaccine. About this clone itself: Its antigen is not known.

Clones were sequenced by immunoSEQ multiplex PCR, and TCRdb holds only the in-frame ones, with some missing. The table for this sample gives some 150,000 clones. Trimming took off 2 bases at V and 5 bases at J, with 9 bases between the two ends. CDR1 and CDR2 (germline): MNHNS, SASEGT. This CDR3 comprises 13 residues. Findings and caveats of the study: CD4 TCRs linked to vaccination spanned spike, dominating at 160-218 and 743-854. The donor cohort was predominantly white British with a female majority, and clonal diversity may have been underestimated. Per reports, nearly half of all spike-specific TCRs target regions that are unmutated in variants.

The receptor comes from an adult in good health. The sequenced material came from peripheral blood. The chain uses TRBV6-1 and TRBJ1-1; D is unclear. CDR3 residues: CASSETVLTEAFF. CDR3 coding DNA: TGTGCCAGCAGTGAAACAGTGCTGACTGAAGCTTTCTTT.